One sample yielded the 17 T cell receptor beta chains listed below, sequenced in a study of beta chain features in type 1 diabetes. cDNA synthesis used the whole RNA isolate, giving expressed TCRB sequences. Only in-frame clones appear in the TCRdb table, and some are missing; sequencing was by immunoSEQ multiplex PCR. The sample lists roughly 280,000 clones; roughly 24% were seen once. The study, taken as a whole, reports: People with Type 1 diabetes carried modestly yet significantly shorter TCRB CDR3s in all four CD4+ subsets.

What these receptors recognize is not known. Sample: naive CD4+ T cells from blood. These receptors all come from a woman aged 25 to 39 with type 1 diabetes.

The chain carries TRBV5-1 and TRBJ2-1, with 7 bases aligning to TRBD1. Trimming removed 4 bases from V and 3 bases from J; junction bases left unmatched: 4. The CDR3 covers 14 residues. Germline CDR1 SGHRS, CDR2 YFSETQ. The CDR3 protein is CASSPTGDYNEQFF. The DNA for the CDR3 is TGCGCCAGCAGCCCTACAGGGGACTACAATGAGCAGTTCTTC.

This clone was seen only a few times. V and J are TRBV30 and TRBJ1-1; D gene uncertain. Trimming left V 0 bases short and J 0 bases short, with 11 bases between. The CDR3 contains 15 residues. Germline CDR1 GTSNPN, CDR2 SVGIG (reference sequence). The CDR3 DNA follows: TGTGCCTGGAGTGTAAAGGCGGGGATGAACACTGAAGCTTTCTTT. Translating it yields CAWSVKAGMNTEAFF.

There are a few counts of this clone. As DNA, the CDR3 is TGTGCCTGGAGTGTACGTCCGGGGGAGGGTGAAGCTTTCTTT. It codes for CAWSVRPGEGEAFF. The chain links TRBV30 to TRBJ1-1; a possible D gene is TRBD1 (5 bases). Germline loops: CDR1 GTSNPN, CDR2 SVGIG (reference sequence). V was trimmed by 0 bases and J by 7 bases, leaving 15 bases between them. The CDR3 consists of 14 residues.

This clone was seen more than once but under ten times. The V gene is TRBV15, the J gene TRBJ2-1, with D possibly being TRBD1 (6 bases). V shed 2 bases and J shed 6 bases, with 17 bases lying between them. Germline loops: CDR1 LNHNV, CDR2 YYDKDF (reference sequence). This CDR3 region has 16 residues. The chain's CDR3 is CATSRTGLTTSNEQFF. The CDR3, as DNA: TGTGCCACCAGCAGAACAGGGTTAACAACTTCCAATGAGCAGTTCTTC.

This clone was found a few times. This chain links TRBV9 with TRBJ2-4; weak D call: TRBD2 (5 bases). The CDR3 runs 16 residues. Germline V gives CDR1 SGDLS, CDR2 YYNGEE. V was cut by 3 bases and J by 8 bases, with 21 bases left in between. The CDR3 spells CASSAGPVSSEDIQYF. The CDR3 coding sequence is TGTGCCAGCAGCGCCGGTCCCGTATCTTCGGAGGACATTCAGTACTTC.

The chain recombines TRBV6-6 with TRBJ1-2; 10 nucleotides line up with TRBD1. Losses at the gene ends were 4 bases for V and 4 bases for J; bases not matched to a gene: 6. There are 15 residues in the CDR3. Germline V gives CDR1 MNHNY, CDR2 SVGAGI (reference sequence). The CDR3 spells CASSSGTGETYGYTF. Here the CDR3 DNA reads TGTGCCAGCAGTTCGGGGACAGGGGAAACCTATGGCTACACCTTC.

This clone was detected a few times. The CDR3: CASSGTSGTYNEQFF. CDR3 nucleotide sequence: TGCGCCAGCAGCGGAACTAGCGGGACGTACAATGAGCAGTTCTTC. This rearrangement joins TRBV5-1 to TRBJ2-1; TRBD2 matches at 10 bases. The CDR3 spans 15 residues. The trim removed 4 bases at V and 4 bases at J, leaving 5 bases unmatched. Germline CDR1 and CDR2: SGHRS and YFSETQ.

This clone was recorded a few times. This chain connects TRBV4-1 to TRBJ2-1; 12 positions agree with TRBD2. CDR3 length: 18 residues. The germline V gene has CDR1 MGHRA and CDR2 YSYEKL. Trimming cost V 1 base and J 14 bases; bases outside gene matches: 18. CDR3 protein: CASSQVTSGSYPQFEKFF. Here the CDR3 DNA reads TGCGCCAGCAGCCAAGTGACTAGCGGGAGTTATCCACAGTTCGAGAAGTTCTTC.

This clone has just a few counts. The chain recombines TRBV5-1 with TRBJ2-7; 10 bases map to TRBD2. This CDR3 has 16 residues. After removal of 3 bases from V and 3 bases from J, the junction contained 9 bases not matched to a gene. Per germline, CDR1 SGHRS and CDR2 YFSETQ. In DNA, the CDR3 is TGCGCCAGCAGCTCGGATACTAGCGGGACCATCTACGAGCAGTACTTC. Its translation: CASSSDTSGTIYEQYF.

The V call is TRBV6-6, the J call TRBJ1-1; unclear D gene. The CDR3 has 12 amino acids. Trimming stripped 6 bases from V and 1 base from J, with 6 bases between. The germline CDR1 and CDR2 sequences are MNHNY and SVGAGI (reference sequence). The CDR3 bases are TGTGCCAGCAGCCCCAGGAACACTGAAGCTTTCTTT. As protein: CASSPRNTEAFF.

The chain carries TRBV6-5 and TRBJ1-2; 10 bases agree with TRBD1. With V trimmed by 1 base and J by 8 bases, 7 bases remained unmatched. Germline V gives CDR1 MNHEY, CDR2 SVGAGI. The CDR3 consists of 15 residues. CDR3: CASSYFGDRGGGYTF. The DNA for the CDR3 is TGTGCCAGCAGTTACTTTGGGGACAGGGGTGGAGGCTACACCTTC.

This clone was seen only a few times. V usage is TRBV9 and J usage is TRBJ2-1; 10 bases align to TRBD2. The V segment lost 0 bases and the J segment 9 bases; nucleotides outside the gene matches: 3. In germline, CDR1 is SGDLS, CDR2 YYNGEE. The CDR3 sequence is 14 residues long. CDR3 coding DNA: TGTGCCAGCAGCGTAGCTAGCGGGAGTGGTGAGCAGTTCTTC. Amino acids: CASSVASGSGEQFF.

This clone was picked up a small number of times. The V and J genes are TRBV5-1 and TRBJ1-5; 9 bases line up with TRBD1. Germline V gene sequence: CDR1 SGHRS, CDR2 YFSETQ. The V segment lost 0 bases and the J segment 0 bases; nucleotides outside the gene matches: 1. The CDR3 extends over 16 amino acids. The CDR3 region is CASSLGTGDSNQPQHF. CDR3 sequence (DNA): TGCGCCAGCAGCTTGGGGACAGGGGATAGCAATCAGCCCCAGCATTTT.

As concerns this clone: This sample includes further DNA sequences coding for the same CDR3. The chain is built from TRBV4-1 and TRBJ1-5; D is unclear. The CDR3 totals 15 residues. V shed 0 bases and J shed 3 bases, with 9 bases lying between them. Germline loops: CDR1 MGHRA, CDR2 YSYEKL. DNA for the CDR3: TGCGCCAGCAGCCAAGATCCGGGTTACAATCAGCCCCAGCATTTT. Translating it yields CASSQDPGYNQPQHF.

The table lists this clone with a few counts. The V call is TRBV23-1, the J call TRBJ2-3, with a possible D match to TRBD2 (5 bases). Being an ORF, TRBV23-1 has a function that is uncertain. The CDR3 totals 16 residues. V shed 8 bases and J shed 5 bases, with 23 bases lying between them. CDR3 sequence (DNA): TGCGCCAGCGGTGAAAGGATCCGAGCGGCCGAAGATACGCAGTATTTT. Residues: CASGERIRAAEDTQYF.

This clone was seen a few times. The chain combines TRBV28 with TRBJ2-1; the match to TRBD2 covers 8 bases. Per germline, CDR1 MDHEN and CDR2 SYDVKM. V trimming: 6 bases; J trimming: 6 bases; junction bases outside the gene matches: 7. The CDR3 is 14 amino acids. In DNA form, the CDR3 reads TGTGCCAGCAGCTCGGGAGGGCCCCCCAATGAGCAGTTCTTC. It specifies CASSSGGPPNEQFF.

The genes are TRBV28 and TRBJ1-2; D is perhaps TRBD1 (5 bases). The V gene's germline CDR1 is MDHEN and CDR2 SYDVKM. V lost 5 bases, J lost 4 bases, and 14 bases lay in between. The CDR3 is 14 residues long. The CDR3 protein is CASSSPTVFYGYTF. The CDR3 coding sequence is TGTGCCAGCAGTAGCCCGACAGTATTCTATGGCTACACCTTC.